Listed here is a single T cell receptor beta chain. Antigen specificity is unknown. Here immunoSEQ multiplex PCR was the method, and the copy in TCRdb shows in-frame clones only, minus some. This sample has about 170,000 clones; around 96% occur once, and the top ten carry roughly 1%. A roughly 120-subject validation cohort, separate from the approximately 690-subject first cohort, supplied the donors. This entry comes from a study of cytomegalovirus exposure and HLA in healthy donors. Study context: The 100 to 150 validation repertoires were reported in a later analysis to have been generated on the same platform as the approximately 700 first-cohort repertoires. General observations from the study: The authors listed around 150 TCR beta chains as cytomegalovirus-associated. A few CMV-associated chains proved CMV antigen-specific in vitro.

Trimming cost V 1 base and J 7 bases, with 13 bases left between them. CDR1 and CDR2 from the germline V gene are SGHAT and FQNNGV. This CDR3 region has 14 residues. The sequencing input was PBMCs. V gene TRBV11-2 combines with J gene TRBJ2-5, with D unclear. The receptor was derived from a woman aged 18-29 years in good health and CMV-seronegative. The chain's CDR3 is CASSLVSKRGTQYF. The CDR3 nucleotides read TGTGCCAGCAGCTTAGTTTCAAAGCGAGGGACCCAGTACTTC.